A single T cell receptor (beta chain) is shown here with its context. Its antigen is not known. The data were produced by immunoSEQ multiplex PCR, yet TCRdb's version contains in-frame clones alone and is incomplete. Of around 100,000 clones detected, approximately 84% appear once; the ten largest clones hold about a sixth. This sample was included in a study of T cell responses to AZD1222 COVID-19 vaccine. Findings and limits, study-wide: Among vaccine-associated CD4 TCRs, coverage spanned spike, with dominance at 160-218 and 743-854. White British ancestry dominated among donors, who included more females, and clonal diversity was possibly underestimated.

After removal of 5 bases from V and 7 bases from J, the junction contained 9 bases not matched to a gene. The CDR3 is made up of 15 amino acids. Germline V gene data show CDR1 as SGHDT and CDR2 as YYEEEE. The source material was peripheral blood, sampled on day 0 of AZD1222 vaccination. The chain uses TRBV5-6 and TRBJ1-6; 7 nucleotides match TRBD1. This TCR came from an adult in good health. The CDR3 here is CASSSYDRDNSPLHF. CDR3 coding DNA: TGTGCCAGCAGTTCCTACGACAGGGACAATTCACCCCTCCACTTT.